The 8 T cell receptor beta chains reported below all come from one sample, sequenced in a study of OX40 agonist ivuxolimab in advanced cancers. Profiled with immunoSEQ multiplex PCR; TCRdb holds only in-frame clones, not every one. The data contain around 56,000 clones, 82% of them singletons. This specimen was CD4+ or CD8+ T cells sorted from blood, taken in a trial of the OX40 agonist ivuxolimab. The receptor source for this set is an adult with an advanced solid tumor such as melanoma, head and neck, liver or kidney cancer.

The chain recombines TRBV6-1 with TRBJ2-7; TRBD2 matches at 7 bases. V trimming: 5 bases; J trimming: 7 bases; junction bases outside the gene matches: 2. Germline values: CDR1 MNHNS, CDR2 SASEGT. The CDR3 totals 11 residues. The CDR3 region has the DNA TGTGCCAGCAGTTACGGGGGGGAGCAGTACTTC. Encoded protein: CASSYGGEQYF.

The rearrangement uses TRBV7-6 and TRBJ2-2; 8 nucleotides agree with TRBD2. Germline V gene data show CDR1 as SGHVS and CDR2 as FNYEAQ. The CDR3 loop spans 16 amino acids. V dropped 5 bases and J dropped 4; count of bases not matched to a gene: 9. CDR3 bases: TGTGCCAGCAGCCCGACGGGGGGGGGCACCACCGGGGAGCTGTTTTTT. Amino acids: CASSPTGGGTTGELFF.

In DNA, the CDR3 is TGCAGCGTTGCGGCCCCCGGCTGGGTAAAGGGCTACACCTTC. Protein: CSVAAPGWVKGYTF. The chain joins TRBV29-1 to TRBJ1-2; unclear D gene. Trimming took 4 bases from V and 8 from J, leaving 20 bases between them. The germline V gene encodes CDR1 SQVTM and CDR2 ANQGSEA. This CDR3 region has 14 residues.

The CDR3 DNA reads as TGTGCCAGCACCCCTAAAAAGGGGGCTTCTGGGGCCAACGTCCTGACTTTC. It codes for CASTPKKGASGANVLTF. This sequence joins TRBV27 and TRBJ2-6; the match to TRBD1 covers 7 bases. CDR1 MNHEY and CDR2 SMNVEV come from the germline V gene (reference sequence). CDR3 length: 17 residues. With 7 bases clipped from V and 1 base from J, the junction kept 10 bases outside the gene matches.

A single count supports this clone. The genes are TRBV5-3 and TRBJ1-2; D might be TRBD1 (5 bases). TRBV5-3 is placed among ORFs of uncertain function. Trimming cost V 8 bases and J 8 bases, with 19 bases left between them. CDR3 size: 13 residues. The chain's CDR3 is CASTLGGARGYTF. For the CDR3, the DNA is TGTGCCAGCACCCTCGGAGGGGCGCGGGGCTACACCTTC.

The chain has TRBV11-2 and TRBJ1-1; unclear D gene. The CDR3 is 12 residues long. The germline V and J ends were trimmed by 4 bases and 1 base, with 4 bases remaining between them. Per germline, CDR1 SGHAT and CDR2 FQNNGV. CDR3 DNA sequence: TGTGCCAGCAGCTCACCGAACACTGAAGCTTTCTTT. The encoded protein is CASSSPNTEAFF.

The chain has TRBV28 and TRBJ1-5; possible D gene TRBD1, 6 bases. Trimming stripped 4 bases from V and 7 bases from J, with 14 bases between. The CDR3 loop spans 14 amino acids. Germline-derived CDR1 and CDR2 are MDHEN and SYDVKM. The CDR3 bases are TGTGCCAGCAGTTGGGCGGGGGGGCGGCAGCCCCAGCATTTT. It yields the protein CASSWAGGRQPQHF.

V usage is TRBV6-5 and J usage is TRBJ1-3, with D unclear. Germline values: CDR1 MNHEY, CDR2 SVGAGI. The CDR3 spans 15 residues. Trimming shortened V by 6 bases and J by 0 bases, and 12 bases separated the two germline ends. The CDR3, as DNA: TGTGCCAGCAGAGGACGCCTTTCCTCTGGAAACACCATATATTTT. It yields the protein CASRGRLSSGNTIYF.